This TCR beta chain came from a study of blood T cell repertoires in COVID-19. Residents of approximately 25 US areas, aged about 18 to 95 years, made up the participants. CDR1 and CDR2 (germline): SGHDN, FVKESK. After removal of 4 bases from V and 9 bases from J, the junction contained 6 bases not matched to a gene. This CDR3 is built from 14 residues. Per the original data handling: The authors estimated nucleated cell counts from reference gene primer amplification. The repertoire was sequenced with immunoSEQ multiplex PCR; TCRdb's copy has only in-frame clones and lacks some. V, J and clone size are taken as reported in that table, and D and trimming were inferred from the DNA itself. The table lists around 200,000 clones, 75% to 90% of them singletons, with about 4% in the top ten.

The sample was PBMCs or T cells enriched from blood (not recorded which). The source of this sequence is a young woman who had been exposed to COVID-19. The chain combines TRBV14 with TRBJ1-1, with 12 positions matching TRBD1. The CDR3 is CASSPGTGGLKAFF. The CDR3 DNA follows: TGTGCCAGCAGCCCTGGGACAGGGGGCCTTAAAGCTTTCTTT.